A selection of T cell receptor beta chains follows, all from one sample in a study of cytomegalovirus exposure and HLA in healthy donors. Only in-frame clones appear in the TCRdb table, and some are missing; sequencing was by immunoSEQ multiplex PCR. This table holds more than 110,000 clones, 77% found once. Sequenced sample: PBMCs. The receptors stem from a male donor in good health and CMV-seronegative. Both conserved end residues are trimmed from each CDR3. A D gene is named only where the DNA matches it firmly.

j_gene: TRBJ2-7; d_gene: TRBD1; v_gene: TRBV7-9; len: 13; CDR3aa: ASSPPDRGREEQY
j_gene: TRBJ1-5; d_gene: TRBD1; v_gene: TRBV28; len: 14; CDR3aa: ASSPQGQGDNQPQH
j_gene: TRBJ2-2; d_gene: -; v_gene: TRBV12-2; len: 13; CDR3aa: ASRAGHMNTGELF
j_gene: TRBJ2-5; d_gene: -; v_gene: TRBV11-2; len: 13; CDR3aa: ASSLASPLGETQY
j_gene: TRBJ1-3; d_gene: -; v_gene: TRBV9; len: 15; CDR3aa: ASSHKKGVPSGNTIY
j_gene: TRBJ2-2; d_gene: TRBD2; v_gene: TRBV6-6; len: 13; CDR3aa: ASRKTSGASGELF
j_gene: TRBJ1-3; d_gene: -; v_gene: TRBV28; len: 14; CDR3aa: ASSLRGPYSGNTIY
j_gene: TRBJ1-2; d_gene: TRBD1; v_gene: TRBV27; len: 16; CDR3aa: ASSLKARDRGPYYGYT
j_gene: TRBJ2-5; d_gene: TRBD1; v_gene: TRBV10-3; len: 13; CDR3aa: AIRKGTGAQETQY
j_gene: TRBJ2-1; d_gene: -; v_gene: TRBV4-1; len: 13; CDR3aa: ASSQDLLAFSEQF
j_gene: TRBJ2-5; d_gene: -; v_gene: TRBV18; len: 15; CDR3aa: ASSRPARVRAQETQY
j_gene: TRBJ2-2; d_gene: -; v_gene: TRBV19; len: 12; CDR3aa: ASNRPRGTGELF
j_gene: -; d_gene: -; v_gene: TRBV7-8; len: 12; CDR3aa: ASSLDLVSYEQY
j_gene: TRBJ1-2; d_gene: -; v_gene: TRBV4-1; len: 15; CDR3aa: ASSQVSRLTQGYGYT
j_gene: TRBJ1-1; d_gene: -; v_gene: TRBV7-2; len: 13; CDR3aa: ASSLVRVRNTEAF
j_gene: TRBJ1-1; d_gene: TRBD1; v_gene: TRBV6-5; len: 11; CDR3aa: KSTSRGTGEAF
j_gene: TRBJ2-7; d_gene: TRBD1; v_gene: TRBV27; len: 13; CDR3aa: ASSQTGGRGYEQY